Shown below are 17 T cell receptor beta chains from a single sample sequenced in a study of T cells in Graves' hyperthyroidism and ophthalmopathy (dated by TCRdb to between 2018 and 2021). Library construction relied on multiplex PCR. The instrument was an Illumina HiSeq 2000. The TCR beta CDR3 regions were amplified from the RNA transcripts. The TCR CDR3 was subjected to a first round of RT-PCR using the HTBI primer set and the Qiagen OneStep RT-PCR kit. In TCRdb, the public reads were trimmed at Q25 with fastp and aligned with MiXCR, with productive beta chains retained. Duplicate CDR3 protein sequences are folded into a single record with the most common DNA and genes. The sample has around 690,000 distinct CDR3 sequences on record, 17% of them singletons. The ten most abundant clones make up 15% to 19% of the sample. Sequences were obtained from blood. The receptors come from a man in his fifties with Graves' hyperthyroidism.

This clonotype was recorded many times. This rearrangement joins TRBV12-3 or TRBV12-4 to TRBJ2-5, with D possibly TRBD2 on 6 matching bases. This CDR3 is built from 14 residues. Trimming pared 1 base from V and 3 bases from J, leaving 9 bases between. The CDR3 DNA reads as TGTGCCAGCAGTTTAGACGGGAGCAAAGAGACCCAGTACTTC. It yields the protein CASSLDGSKETQYF.

The table lists this clonotype with many counts. The chain joins TRBV27 to TRBJ1-3; D remains ambiguous. Trimming removed 5 bases at V and 4 bases at J, with 18 bases between. The germline gives CDR1 MNHEY, CDR2 SMNVEV (reference sequence). This CDR3 is 16 amino acids long. CDR3 protein: CASSPLPPGLGNTIYF. DNA for the CDR3: TGTGCCAGCAGTCCACTCCCCCCAGGACTGGGAAACACCATATATTTT.

In this sample, this clonotype turned up a few times. This rearrangement joins TRBV25-1 to TRBJ2-5, with 14 bases lining up with TRBD2. CDR3 length: 19 residues. With V trimmed by 5 bases and J by 4 bases, 15 bases remained unmatched. CDR1 MGHDK and CDR2 SYGVNS come from the germline V gene. CDR3 sequence: CASSRRGYGLAGGRETQYF. The CDR3 nucleotides are TGTGCCAGCAGTCGCAGGGGCTATGGACTAGCGGGAGGCAGAGAGACCCAGTACTTC.

This clonotype was found many times. The V and J genes are TRBV3-1 and TRBJ2-1; 9 nucleotides align to TRBD1. V was clipped by 3 bases and J by 10 bases; unmatched bases: 13. Germline V lookup: CDR1 LGHDT, CDR2 YNNKEL (reference sequence). The CDR3 consists of 16 residues. In nucleotides, the CDR3 is TGTGCCAGCAGCCAGCGAGGGAACAGGGGGCGAATGGAGCAGTTCTTC. This codes for CASSQRGNRGRMEQFF.

This clonotype has a count of ten or more. The chain combines TRBV19 with TRBJ2-1, with 8 bases fitting TRBD1. CDR3 length: 16 amino acids. Trimming at V came to 0 bases and at J to 8 bases, leaving 9 bases not matched to a gene. Germline CDR1 and CDR2: LNHDA and SQIVND (reference sequence). The CDR3 coding sequence is TGTGCCAGTAGTATAGATCTACAGGGGGTAATCTATGAGCAGTTCTTC. Its protein product is CASSIDLQGVIYEQFF.

This clonotype was detected a few times. V usage is TRBV19 and J usage is TRBJ1-5; 7 bases agree with TRBD1. Unmatched junction bases numbered 7, after V lost 3 bases and J lost 5 bases. The CDR3 length is 15 residues. Per the germline V gene, CDR1 is LNHDA and CDR2 is SQIVND (reference sequence). The DNA of the CDR3 is TGTGCCAGTAGTATCCCTGACAGGGTCTATCAGCCCCAGCATTTT. It yields the protein CASSIPDRVYQPQHF.

This chain uses TRBV19 with TRBJ2-7, with 10 bases that match TRBD1. The CDR3 length is 14 residues. V was clipped by 4 bases and J by 3 bases; unmatched bases: 3. Germline V gives CDR1 LNHDA, CDR2 SQIVND (reference sequence). CDR3: CASSKTGGSYEQYF. The CDR3 bases are TGTGCCAGTAGTAAGACAGGGGGCAGCTACGAGCAGTACTTC.

The chain carries TRBV28 and TRBJ2-7, with 12 bases identical to TRBD1. V shed 4 bases, J shed 8 bases, and the junction held 15 bases outside the gene matches. Germline CDR1 is MDHEN and CDR2 is SYDVKM. CDR3 length equals 17 residues. As DNA, the CDR3 is TGTGCCAGCAGTTACCCCCGGGACAGGGGGCAATTCATACAGCAGTACTTC. Translating gives CASSYPRDRGQFIQQYF.

This clonotype was recorded many times. The chain couples TRBV28 to TRBJ2-5; 10 bases are shared with TRBD1. The CDR3 totals 14 residues. V trimming: 10 bases; J trimming: 1 base; junction bases outside the gene matches: 6. In germline, CDR1 is MDHEN, CDR2 SYDVKM. The CDR3 DNA reads TGTGCCACCCTAGACAGGGGGCTCCAAGAGACCCAGTACTTC. It specifies CATLDRGLQETQYF. Full variable domain (remainder filled in from reference TRBV28 and TRBJ2-5): DVKVTQSSRYLVKRTGEKVFLECVQDMDHENMFWYRQDPGLGLRLIYFSYDVKMKEKGDIPEGYSVSREKKERFSLILESASTNQTSMYLCATLDRGLQETQYFGPGTRLLVL.

This clonotype occurred many times. The genes are TRBV6-5 and TRBJ2-7; unclear D gene. The germline V gene encodes CDR1 MNHEY and CDR2 SVGAGI. The V end was cut by 2 bases, the J end by 4 bases, with 15 bases between. The CDR3 totals 15 residues. The CDR3 sequence: CASSYGLGLGYEQYF. CDR3 sequence (DNA): TGTGCCAGCAGTTACGGCCTGGGGTTGGGGTACGAGCAGTACTTC.

There are many counts of this clonotype. The V call is TRBV18, the J call TRBJ2-5; D possibly uses TRBD1 or TRBD2 (5 bases each). The CDR3 covers 14 residues. Trimming removed 3 bases from V and 1 base from J, with 9 bases in between. Looked up from germline, CDR1 is KGHSH and CDR2 is LQKENI. The CDR3 spells CASSPPGRQETQYF. Written as DNA, the CDR3 is TGTGCCAGCTCACCCCCGGGACGCCAAGAGACCCAGTACTTC.

In this sample, this clonotype turned up many times. The chain has TRBV5-1 and TRBJ1-6; possibly TRBD1 for D (5 bases). V dropped 0 bases and J dropped 14 bases, with 12 bases sitting between them. The CDR3 consists of 13 residues. The germline CDR1 and CDR2 sequences are SGHRS and YFSETQ. This CDR3 reads CASSLEVGRALHF. In nucleotides, the CDR3 is TGCGCCAGCAGCTTGGAAGTGGGGCGCGCCCTCCACTTT.

The rearrangement links TRBV6-2 or TRBV6-3 to TRBJ2-1; D is possibly TRBD2 (5 bases). The V gene lost 6 bases and the J gene lost 9 bases, with 12 bases spanning the gap. Germline V lookup: CDR1 MNHEY, CDR2 SVGEGT. This CDR3 spans 12 amino acids. In DNA, the CDR3 is TGTGCCAGCAGCGCTACTGCGGGTGAGCAGTTCTTC. It yields the protein CASSATAGEQFF.

This sequence joins TRBV6-1 and TRBJ2-1, with 7 nucleotides matching TRBD1. The CDR3 has 13 amino acids. With 9 bases clipped from V and 14 bases from J, the junction kept 16 bases outside the gene matches. Looked up from germline, CDR1 is MNHNS and CDR2 is SASEGT. The CDR3 sequence: CASSGQNHRLEFF. Written as DNA, the CDR3 is TGTGCCAGTTCGGGACAGAACCACCGGTTGGAGTTCTTC.

This clonotype was seen many times. The rearrangement joins TRBV7-9 to TRBJ2-2; D is possibly TRBD2 (5 bases). The CDR3 consists of 15 residues. Trimming shortened V by 2 bases and J by 2 bases, and 9 bases separated the two germline ends. Germline V gene sequence: CDR1 SEHNR, CDR2 FQNEAQ (reference sequence). In nucleotides, the CDR3 is TGTGCCAGCAGCTTAAAACTAGGAAACACCGGGGAGCTGTTTTTT. Its protein product is CASSLKLGNTGELFF.

With regard to this clonotype: A much larger clone sits a single nucleotide away, making a read error possible. The genes are TRBV29-1 and TRBJ2-5; D gene ambiguous. The germline V gene encodes CDR1 SQVTM and CDR2 ANQGSEA. This CDR3 has 11 amino acids. The CDR3 loop is CTGGFQEIQYF. The DNA for the CDR3 is TGCACCGGTGGGTTCCAAGAGATCCAGTACTTC.

This clonotype has more than one count but fewer than ten. J is TRBJ2-3 and V is TRBV25-1; no reliable D call. The length of the CDR3 is 16 residues. CDR1 is MGHDK, CDR2 SYGVNS, per germline. V was pared by 6 bases and J by 2 bases, with 18 bases between. CDR3 nucleotides: TGTGCCAGCAGCTTCCGGGCTCGCGGTATCACAGATACGCAGTATTTT. Its translation: CASSFRARGITDTQYF.